This TCR beta chain is from a study of identical twins. This clonotype was seen a handful of times. The antigen is unknown. TCRdb itself ran the 5' RACE reads through MiXCR, one entry per CDR3 protein. The sample has approximately 530,000 distinct CDR3 sequences, around 20% seen once. This CDR3 has 16 amino acids. Losses at the gene ends were 2 bases for V and 6 bases for J; bases not matched to a gene: 5. Germline V gene sequence: CDR1 MGHRA, CDR2 YSYEKL. Study outcomes and limitations: Weaker excess twin sharing was observed in beta out-of-frame sequences.

The same data also contributed to another study, on yellow fever vaccine responses in identical twins. As reported in that work: It has been reported that, in twins, the vaccine T cell response seemed partly convergent and partly personalized.

This receptor was identified in a woman between 18 and 30 years old in good health. The chain combines TRBV4-1 with TRBJ2-1; 12 bases line up with TRBD2. The sample was CD4+ T cells sorted from blood. The CDR3 here is CASSQPTSGGGNEQFF. The CDR3 DNA is TGCGCCAGCAGCCAACCGACTAGCGGGGGTGGCAATGAGCAGTTCTTC.